Given below is one T cell receptor beta chain in context. What it binds is unknown. This sample was included in a study of T-cell reconstitution after alpha-beta-depleted transplantation in children. The TCRbeta library incorporated unique molecular identifiers. From the PCR reads, TCRdb called clonotypes with MiXCR, one entry per CDR3 protein. The table has about 510,000 distinct CDR3 sequences, 11% seen once; the top ten hold approximately 15%. Study-level findings and limits: Approximately two months post-transplant, alpha-beta T cells reportedly originated from several hundred expanded graft clones. After one year, T-cell counts and TCRbeta diversity mostly came from new T cells. The high TCRbeta diversity at day 60 in some patients came from surviving recipient T cells and thymic progenitors.

Specimen: PBMCs, mostly from graft donor cells, collected 180 days after TCRalphabeta/CD19-depleted stem cell transplant. The TCR originated in a female patient aged 2-10 years who had a stem cell transplant for aplastic anemia, so the T cells may come from the graft donor.

DNA of the CDR3: TGCAGTGCTCCCGGACAGGGGGCGATAAATTCACCCCTCCACTTT. Translation gives CSAPGQGAINSPLHF. This chain links TRBV20-1 with TRBJ1-6, with TRBD1 identical over 11 bases. Trimming cost V 5 bases and J 7 bases; bases outside gene matches: 7. Germline CDR1 reads DFQATT; CDR2 reads SNEGSKA (reference sequence). This CDR3 comprises 15 residues.